Listed here are 27 T cell receptor beta chains from one sample, sequenced in a study of CD8 T cells in ankylosing spondylitis. TCRdb called the 5' RACE reads again in MiXCR, with one record for every CDR3 protein. The sample holds some 130,000 distinct CDR3 sequences, about 13% seen once. Sequenced: blood, either unsorted or a sorted T cell fraction (not recorded which). The origin of the receptors is a female donor with ankylosing spondylitis or in good health (not recorded which).

This chain links TRBV7-3 with TRBJ2-1, with TRBD1 matching 9 bases. With 3 bases clipped from V and 8 bases from J, the junction kept 5 bases outside the gene matches. The germline V gene has CDR1 SGHTA and CDR2 FQGTGA. This CDR3 has 14 amino acids. CDR3: CASSFGQGKHEQFF. The CDR3 nucleotides are TGTGCCAGCAGCTTTGGACAGGGGAAACATGAGCAGTTCTTC.

This clonotype was detected ten times or more. The chain uses TRBV12-3 or TRBV12-4 and TRBJ1-1; D perhaps matches TRBD1 (5 bases). The germline V and J ends were trimmed by 5 bases and 3 bases, with 16 bases remaining between them. The CDR3 totals 15 residues. The CDR3 coding sequence is TGTGCCAGCAGTCCGCCCTGGGGGTGGGACACTGAAGCTTTCTTT. It is translated as CASSPPWGWDTEAFF.

This clonotype was found a few times. V usage is TRBV20-1 and J usage is TRBJ1-2; the match to TRBD1 covers 11 bases. J gave up 0 bases and V 2 bases, and 5 bases lay outside the gene matches. CDR1 DFQATT and CDR2 SNEGSKA come from the germline V gene (reference sequence). The CDR3 totals 16 residues. The CDR3 DNA reads TGCAGTGCTAGAAGGACAGGGGGCGCTTCTAACTATGGCTACACCTTC. Its protein is CSARRTGGASNYGYTF.

The V gene is TRBV12-3 or TRBV12-4, the J gene TRBJ2-2; possibly TRBD2 for D (7 bases). V was trimmed by 3 bases and J by 3 bases, leaving 23 bases between them. This CDR3 contains 19 residues. This CDR3 reads CASSLLGWRGPGDTGELFF. DNA for the CDR3: TGTGCCAGCAGTTTGCTTGGCTGGCGGGGGCCCGGGGACACCGGGGAGCTGTTTTTT.

The rearrangement links TRBV6-2 or TRBV6-3 to TRBJ2-7; D possibly corresponds to TRBD1 (7 bases). CDR3 size: 13 residues. CDR1 MNHEY and CDR2 SVGEGT come from the germline V gene. With 2 bases removed from V and 11 bases from J, the gap between germline ends came to 16 bases. The CDR3 bases are TGTGCCAGCAGTTACCGGCGACAGGGCGGGAAGTACTTC. This gives the protein CASSYRRQGGKYF.

This chain uses TRBV12-3 or TRBV12-4 with TRBJ1-4; D not certain. Trimming pared 5 bases from V and 7 bases from J, leaving 5 bases between. The CDR3 covers 11 residues. The CDR3 DNA follows: TGTGCCAGCAGTGAGGCTGAAAAACTGTTTTTT. Translation: CASSEAEKLFF.

The V and J genes are TRBV27 and TRBJ2-7; tentatively, D is TRBD2 (5 bases). This CDR3 has 15 amino acids. The V and J ends lost 0 bases and 6 bases respectively, with 15 bases between them. Germline V lookup: CDR1 MNHEY, CDR2 SMNVEV (reference sequence). In DNA form, the CDR3 reads TGTGCCAGCAGTTTATCCGGGAACCTCGGGGTCGAGCAGTACTTC. This gives the protein CASSLSGNLGVEQYF.

This clonotype was picked up a small number of times. The chain has TRBV11-1 and TRBJ2-5; TRBD1 matches 7 bases. The CDR3 has 15 residues. Germline V lookup: CDR1 SGHAT, CDR2 FQDESV (reference sequence). J gave up 5 bases and V 5 bases, and 11 bases lay outside the gene matches. The CDR3 sequence: CASSQSSGQSETQYF. Written as DNA, the CDR3 is TGTGCCAGCAGCCAATCCTCGGGACAGAGTGAGACCCAGTACTTC.

This clonotype came up a few times. The rearrangement joins TRBV27 to TRBJ2-7; 9 bases map to TRBD1. V lost 6 bases to trimming and J lost 0 bases; unmatched junction nucleotides: 6. CDR1 is MNHEY and CDR2 is SMNVEV in the germline V gene (reference sequence). The CDR3 totals 15 residues. The CDR3 protein is CASRKTGGVSYEQYF. The CDR3 nucleotides read TGTGCCAGCAGGAAGACAGGGGGGGTCTCCTACGAGCAGTACTTC.

This chain uses TRBV6-5 with TRBJ1-1, with TRBD1 as a possible D gene (5 bases). Trimming shortened V by 0 bases and J by 1 base, and 9 bases separated the two germline ends. CDR3 length equals 15 residues. Looked up from germline, CDR1 is MNHEY and CDR2 is SVGAGI. In DNA, the CDR3 is TGTGCCAGCAGTTACTCAGGCAGGGCGAACACTGAAGCTTTCTTT. Translating gives CASSYSGRANTEAFF.

This clonotype was detected a few times. V and J are TRBV11-2 and TRBJ2-2, with D unclear. CDR3 length: 13 residues. In germline, CDR1 is SGHAT, CDR2 FQNNGV. Trimming stripped 0 bases from V and 7 bases from J, with 6 bases between. DNA for the CDR3: TGTGCCAGCAGCTTAGAAAGAAACGGGGAGCTGTTTTTT. The encoded protein is CASSLERNGELFF.

This clonotype was seen more than once but under ten times. The V and J genes are TRBV20-1 and TRBJ2-1, with D maybe TRBD2 (5 bases). This CDR3 is 10 amino acids long. Germline V gene data show CDR1 as DFQATT and CDR2 as SNEGSKA (reference sequence). V lost 3 bases, J lost 14 bases, and 11 bases lay in between. CDR3 sequence: CSASRGKEFF. The CDR3, as DNA: TGCAGTGCTAGTAGAGGGAAGGAGTTCTTC.

This clonotype turned up a few times. V is TRBV30 and J is TRBJ2-7, with D uncertain. Germline CDR1 reads GTSNPN; CDR2 reads SVGIG (reference sequence). The ends were cut back, 0 bases at V and 1 base at J, with 13 bases in the middle. This CDR3 is built from 15 residues. CDR3 loop: CAWSVFGQESYEQYF. The CDR3 DNA is TGTGCCTGGAGTGTATTTGGGCAGGAGTCCTACGAGCAGTACTTC.

This clonotype was counted at least ten times. The chain is built from TRBV4-2 and TRBJ1-6; weak D call: TRBD1 (5 bases). V shed 0 bases and J shed 6 bases, with 12 bases lying between them. Germline-derived CDR1 and CDR2 are LGHNA and YNFKEQ. This CDR3 comprises 16 residues. Here the CDR3 DNA reads TGTGCCAGCAGCCAAGATGGAGGGGAACCTAATTCACCCCTCCACTTT. Translating gives CASSQDGGEPNSPLHF.

This clonotype was seen at least ten times. V gene TRBV5-6 combines with J gene TRBJ2-7; D is tentatively TRBD1 or TRBD2 (5 bases each). The CDR3 runs to 15 residues. V was trimmed by 3 bases and J by 7 bases, leaving 20 bases between them. Germline values: CDR1 SGHDT, CDR2 YYEEEE. Here the CDR3 DNA reads TGTGCCAGCAGCTCGGACCCCGGGTTATGGGGGGAGCAGTACTTC. Its protein product is CASSSDPGLWGEQYF.

Ten or more counts support this clonotype. V is TRBV20-1 and J is TRBJ2-3; D is possibly TRBD2 (5 bases). CDR1 is DFQATT and CDR2 is SNEGSKA in the germline V gene (reference sequence). Deletions cut 5 bases from V and 3 bases from J, with 15 bases between. This CDR3 is built from 14 residues. The CDR3 DNA is TGCAGTGCTCTAGCTACTGGGTCGACAGATACGCAGTATTTT. This translates into CSALATGSTDTQYF.

As regards this clonotype: It may be a read error: a sequence one base away is much more abundant. This chain connects TRBV6-5 to TRBJ1-1; unclear D gene. The V and J ends lost 0 bases and 0 bases respectively, with 11 bases between them. Germline V gene lookup returns CDR1 MNHEY and CDR2 SVGAGI. The CDR3 has 16 residues. Here the CDR3 DNA reads TGTGCCAGCAGTTACTCGAGAGGTACCGTGAACACTGAAGCTTTCTTT. Translated: CASSYSRGTVNTEAFF.

J is TRBJ2-2 and V is TRBV12-3 or TRBV12-4; 9 nucleotides agree with TRBD2. V was pared by 5 bases and J by 6 bases, with 7 bases of the junction left unmatched. The CDR3 contains 15 residues. The CDR3 sequence is CASSPIAGEAGELFF. In DNA form, the CDR3 reads TGTGCCAGCAGTCCCATAGCGGGGGAGGCCGGGGAGCTGTTTTTT.

This clonotype occurred once. The chain couples TRBV25-1 to TRBJ2-3; D is possibly TRBD1 (6 bases). Germline V lookup: CDR1 MGHDK, CDR2 SYGVNS. The CDR3 loop spans 11 amino acids. V gave up 11 bases and J gave up 11 bases, with 17 bases separating them. CDR3 in amino acids: CAGTRGVLQYF. Written as DNA, the CDR3 is TGTGCCGGCACCAGGGGAGTGTTGCAGTATTTT.

The rearrangement joins TRBV11-2 to TRBJ2-7; 9 positions match TRBD1. Germline-derived CDR1 and CDR2 are SGHAT and FQNNGV. V lost 1 base to trimming and J lost 5 bases; unmatched junction nucleotides: 6. The CDR3 totals 15 residues. CDR3 DNA: TGTGCCAGCAGCTTAGCCGGACAGGGGAGGAACGAGCAGTACTTC. This codes for CASSLAGQGRNEQYF. The full variable domain, in which reference TRBV11-2 and TRBJ2-7 provide the parts outside the CDR3, is EAGVAQSPRYKIIEKRQSVAFWCNPISGHATLYWYQQILGQGPKLLIQFQNNGVVDDSQLPKDRFSAERLKGVDSTLKIQPAKLEDSAVYLCASSLAGQGRNEQYFGPGTRLTVT.

The table lists this clonotype with many counts. The chain recombines TRBV12-3 or TRBV12-4 with TRBJ2-1; 11 nucleotides line up with TRBD2. The J segment lost 6 bases and the V segment lost 8 bases, leaving 18 bases of the junction unmatched. This CDR3 has 18 amino acids. The chain's CDR3 is CASGPRGRTSGGVNEQFF. The CDR3 bases are TGTGCCAGCGGACCCAGGGGGCGAACTAGCGGGGGAGTCAATGAGCAGTTCTTC.

This clonotype was detected a few times. J is TRBJ2-5 and V is TRBV7-8; 11 bases fit TRBD2. The germline V gene has CDR1 SGHVS and CDR2 FQNEAQ. The CDR3 consists of 16 residues. The J segment lost 5 bases and the V segment lost 2 bases, leaving 7 bases of the junction unmatched. CDR3 sequence reads: CASSLRSGRAGETQYF. The CDR3 DNA is TGTGCCAGCAGCTTACGTAGCGGGAGGGCCGGGGAGACCCAGTACTTC.

This clonotype appeared a few times. V and J are TRBV3-1 and TRBJ1-2; no clear D gene. The length of the CDR3 is 15 residues. V lost 0 bases, J lost 4 bases, and 12 bases lay in between. Germline V gives CDR1 LGHDT, CDR2 YNNKEL (reference sequence). As DNA, the CDR3 is TGTGCCAGCAGCCAAGATGGCAGGCAGCCCTATGGCTACACCTTC. Its translation is CASSQDGRQPYGYTF.

This chain joins TRBV2 and TRBJ2-7; the match to TRBD1 covers 7 bases. The CDR3 is 15 residues long. V lost 7 bases to trimming and J lost 2 bases; unmatched junction nucleotides: 11. Germline CDR1 is SNHLY and CDR2 is FYNNEI. The CDR3 DNA is TGTGCCAGCAAGTCCCGGGACAGCAACACCTACGAGCAGTACTTC. It codes for CASKSRDSNTYEQYF.

This clonotype was detected only a few times. The chain links TRBV6-1 to TRBJ1-5; D is undetermined. Germline CDR1 and CDR2: MNHNS and SASEGT. The V end lost 3 bases, the J end lost 6 bases, and 12 bases lay between the germline ends. This CDR3 is built from 14 residues. CDR3 loop: CASSDLGFAQPQHF. In DNA, the CDR3 is TGTGCCAGCAGTGACCTCGGGTTCGCTCAGCCCCAGCATTTT.

The chain recombines TRBV12-3 or TRBV12-4 with TRBJ2-1; 10 bases agree with TRBD2. V shed 8 bases, J shed 7 bases, and the junction held 11 bases outside the gene matches. This CDR3 comprises 15 residues. CDR3 in amino acids: CASFPPGLAVNEQFF. The CDR3 DNA reads TGTGCCAGCTTCCCCCCCGGACTAGCGGTTAATGAGCAGTTCTTC.

In its sample, this clonotype was seen many times. The chain joins TRBV10-2 to TRBJ2-7; no definite D call. Trimming pared 6 bases from V and 2 bases from J, leaving 11 bases between. The length of the CDR3 is 13 residues. Germline CDR1 and CDR2: WSHSY and SAAADI. CDR3 coding DNA: TGCGCCAGCAGCTTACATAGGGCCTACGAGCAGTACTTC. Its translation is CASSLHRAYEQYF.